The 14 T cell receptor beta chains in this list originate from one sample, sequenced in a study of cytomegalovirus exposure and HLA in healthy donors. PCR involved 60 Vbeta and 13 Jbeta primers. The data were produced by immunoSEQ multiplex PCR, yet TCRdb's version contains in-frame clones alone and is incomplete. The sample includes 210,000 or so clones, about 83% of them seen just once. The sequencing sample was made of PBMCs. These receptors originate from a woman aged 45-59 years in good health and CMV-seropositive.

This clone was seen a few times. V gene TRBV19 combines with J gene TRBJ1-1, with TRBD1 matching over 8 bases. This CDR3 has 14 amino acids. J lost 5 bases, V lost 5 bases, and 7 bases had no gene match. CDR1 and CDR2 (germline): LNHDA, SQIVND (reference sequence). The CDR3, as DNA: TGTGCCAGTAGTCTTGGGACAGGAGGAACTGAAGCTTTCTTT. Protein product: CASSLGTGGTEAFF.

A single count supports this clone. The chain recombines TRBV5-1 with TRBJ2-5, with 7 bases lining up with TRBD1. Trimming removed 3 bases from V and 3 bases from J; junction bases left unmatched: 5. Germline CDR1 and CDR2: SGHRS and YFSETQ. The CDR3 is 14 amino acids. For the CDR3, the DNA is TGCGCCAGCAGCTCCAGACAGGGCGAAGAGACCCAGTACTTC. As protein: CASSSRQGEETQYF.

V gene TRBV4-3 combines with J gene TRBJ2-3, with D maybe TRBD2 (6 bases). Trimming stripped 4 bases from V and 2 bases from J, with 16 bases between. CDR3 length: 16 residues. Germline V CDR1 and CDR2: LGHNA, YSLEER. This chain's CDR3 is CASSRGTHGFTDTQYF. CDR3 DNA: TGCGCCAGCAGCCGAGGGACTCACGGCTTCACAGATACGCAGTATTTT.

The chain has TRBV7-2 and TRBJ2-1; D perhaps matches TRBD2 (7 bases). V lost 3 bases, J lost 4 bases, and 13 bases lay in between. Germline V gene sequence: CDR1 SGHTA, CDR2 FQGNSA. This CDR3 has 15 amino acids. The DNA of the CDR3 is TGTGCCAGCAGCTTTAGGGGGGGCGGTTACAATGAGCAGTTCTTC. It is translated as CASSFRGGGYNEQFF.

The table lists this clone with a few counts. The germline gene is not matched at one end of the junction; a read error may be the cause. The V and J genes are TRBV29-1 and TRBJ1-1; no clear D. The CDR3 is 13 amino acids. Germline lookup yields CDR1 SQVTM and CDR2 ANQGSEA. The CDR3 region has the DNA TGCAGCGTTTGGGGAGACACGAACGCTGAAGCTTTCTTT. Encoded protein: CSVWGDTNAEAFF.

The CDR3 region has the DNA TGTGCCAGCAGTTTAATGGGGCAGTTGAACACTGAAGCTTTCTTT. This encodes CASSLMGQLNTEAFF. The V gene is TRBV6-5, the J gene TRBJ1-1, with D tentatively TRBD1 (5 bases). The ends were cut back, 4 bases at V and 0 bases at J, with 12 bases in the middle. The CDR3 is made up of 15 amino acids. Per the germline V gene, CDR1 is MNHEY and CDR2 is SVGAGI.

This clone has a single count. This chain joins TRBV5-4 and TRBJ1-3, with TRBD1 as a possible D gene (5 bases). Trimming stripped 2 bases from V and 0 bases from J, with 12 bases between. Germline CDR1 and CDR2: SGHNT and YYREEE (reference sequence). This CDR3 has 16 amino acids. For the CDR3, the DNA is TGTGCCAGCAGCTTACCCGGGGGATACTCTGGAAACACCATATATTTT. Translating gives CASSLPGGYSGNTIYF.

The chain joins TRBV30 to TRBJ1-6; D gene uncertain. V lost 0 bases, J lost 9 bases, and 15 bases lay in between. CDR1 and CDR2 from the germline V gene are GTSNPN and SVGIG (reference sequence). The CDR3 is 15 amino acids. CDR3 region: CAWSVRPGLSSPLHF. CDR3 DNA: TGTGCCTGGAGTGTAAGGCCGGGTCTGAGTTCACCCCTCCACTTT.

The chain uses TRBV7-9 and TRBJ1-6; 9 nucleotides line up with TRBD1. The CDR3 consists of 14 residues. Germline V lookup: CDR1 SEHNR, CDR2 FQNEAQ (reference sequence). Trimming at V came to 2 bases and at J to 8 bases, leaving 1 base not matched to a gene. The CDR3 sequence is CASSLTGGHSPLHF. The CDR3 DNA is TGTGCCAGCAGCTTAACAGGGGGCCATTCACCCCTCCACTTT.

The gene calls are TRBV29-1 and TRBJ1-1; 8 positions match TRBD1. Germline loops: CDR1 SQVTM, CDR2 ANQGSEA. This CDR3 contains 13 residues. Trimming cost V 7 bases and J 0 bases; bases outside gene matches: 4. The CDR3: CSAQGAMNTEAFF. CDR3 DNA: TGCAGCGCCCAGGGGGCCATGAACACTGAAGCTTTCTTT.

The rearrangement joins TRBV5-6 to TRBJ1-5; 7 bases are a match to TRBD1. The CDR3 extends over 14 amino acids. With 1 base clipped from V and 7 bases from J, the junction kept 5 bases outside the gene matches. Germline CDR1 and CDR2: SGHDT and YYEEEE. In DNA form, the CDR3 reads TGTGCCAGCAGCTTGTCGAGCAGGGGGCAGCCCCAGCATTTT. It translates to CASSLSSRGQPQHF.

The chain uses TRBV30 and TRBJ2-2; D gene unclear. Germline V lookup: CDR1 GTSNPN, CDR2 SVGIG (reference sequence). Trimming took 0 bases from V and 3 from J, leaving 11 bases between them. The CDR3 totals 15 residues. The CDR3 coding sequence is TGTGCCTGGAGTGTAGTACAGATGTACACCGGGGAGCTGTTTTTT. Translating gives CAWSVVQMYTGELFF.

The chain has TRBV5-4 and TRBJ2-7, with D possibly being TRBD1 (6 bases). The CDR3 extends over 15 amino acids. Germline V gives CDR1 SGHNT, CDR2 YYREEE (reference sequence). Trimming cost V 4 bases and J 0 bases, with 14 bases left between them. In DNA form, the CDR3 reads TGTGCCAGCAGCGTCGGACAGCGTCTCTCCTACGAGCAGTACTTC. Translation gives CASSVGQRLSYEQYF.

The chain is built from TRBV7-2 and TRBJ2-1; D is unresolved. V shed 1 base and J shed 1 base, with 11 bases lying between them. CDR1 and CDR2 (germline): SGHTA, FQGNSA. This CDR3 has 16 residues. Here the CDR3 reads CASSLGPVWSYNEQFF. CDR3 DNA sequence: TGTGCCAGCAGCTTAGGTCCAGTCTGGTCCTACAATGAGCAGTTCTTC.